The 17 T cell receptor beta chains below all came from one sample that was sequenced in a study of cytomegalovirus exposure and HLA in healthy donors. In the PCR, 60 Vbeta and 13 Jbeta primers were used. The protocol was immunoSEQ multiplex PCR, while the TCRdb copy is restricted to in-frame clones and leaves out a portion. The sample comprises 70,000 to 90,000 clones, 63% of which are singletons, and 15% rests with the top ten. The sample comprised PBMCs. These receptors were taken from a woman between 40 and 55 years old in good health and CMV-seropositive.

This sequence joins TRBV10-2 and TRBJ1-1; 10 bases match TRBD1. J was trimmed by 8 bases and V by 7 bases; bases with no gene match: 10. The CDR3 sequence is 14 residues long. The germline gives CDR1 WSHSY, CDR2 SAAADI. CDR3 bases: TGCGCCAGCACCGGGAGACAGGGGGCTCGAGAAGCTTTCTTT. Encoded protein: CASTGRQGAREAFF.

The chain couples TRBV5-1 to TRBJ1-2, with D possibly matching TRBD1 (5 bases). The CDR3 contains 15 residues. CDR1 is SGHRS, CDR2 YFSETQ, per germline. Deletions cut 3 bases from V and 5 bases from J, with 17 bases between. DNA of the CDR3: TGCGCCAGCAGCTCCCTGACAGCCCAGTCATATGGCTACACCTTC. Protein product: CASSSLTAQSYGYTF.

The V gene is TRBV10-3, the J gene TRBJ1-1; 7 positions match TRBD1. After removal of 7 bases from V and 7 bases from J, the junction contained 6 bases not matched to a gene. Looked up from germline, CDR1 is ENHRY and CDR2 is SYGVKD. The CDR3 has 12 residues. CDR3 loop: CAITRGGGEAFF. The CDR3 coding sequence is TGTGCCATCACGCGAGGGGGCGGTGAAGCTTTCTTT.

The V gene is TRBV28, the J gene TRBJ2-7; unclear D gene. CDR1 and CDR2 from the germline V gene are MDHEN and SYDVKM. CDR3 length: 14 amino acids. V was pared by 5 bases and J by 5 bases, with 16 bases between. This chain's CDR3 is CASSALVSQDEQYF. The CDR3 DNA sequence: TGTGCCAGCAGTGCCTTAGTTTCGCAGGACGAGCAGTACTTC. The full variable domain, in which reference TRBV28 and TRBJ2-7 provide the parts outside the CDR3, is DVKVTQSSRYLVKRTGEKVFLECVQDMDHENMFWYRQDPGLGLRLIYFSYDVKMKEKGDIPEGYSVSREKKERFSLILESASTNQTSMYLCASSALVSQDEQYFGPGTRLTVT.

The gene calls are TRBV10-1 and TRBJ2-2, with D uncertain. Trimming took off 8 bases at V and 2 bases at J, with 12 bases between the two ends. The length of the CDR3 is 14 residues. Germline-derived CDR1 and CDR2 are WNHNN and SYGVQD (reference sequence). Here the CDR3 reads CASSVVTNTGELFF. CDR3 nucleotides: TGCGCCAGCTCGGTAGTAACCAACACCGGGGAGCTGTTTTTT.

The chain recombines TRBV28 with TRBJ2-3; 12 bases are shared with TRBD2. Germline CDR1 and CDR2: MDHEN and SYDVKM. This CDR3 is 13 amino acids long. The V gene end was trimmed by 8 bases and the J gene end by 8 bases; junction bases not matched to a gene: 5. CDR3 in amino acids: CASQLAGGSTQYF. The CDR3, as DNA: TGTGCCAGCCAACTAGCGGGAGGTAGTACGCAGTATTTT.

This clone was picked up one time. The rearrangement joins TRBV7-6 to TRBJ2-1; 14 nucleotides agree with TRBD2. Trimming at V came to 4 bases and at J to 0 bases, leaving 11 bases not matched to a gene. The CDR3 consists of 20 residues. CDR1 and CDR2 from the germline V gene are SGHVS and FNYEAQ. The DNA of the CDR3 is TGTGCCAGCAGCTCCCGGACTAGCGGGAGGCTTAAAAGCTCCTACAATGAGCAGTTCTTC. Its protein is CASSSRTSGRLKSSYNEQFF.

V usage is TRBV6-5 and J usage is TRBJ2-1, with D perhaps matching TRBD1 (6 bases). The CDR3 contains 14 residues. V lost 0 bases and J 8 bases, leaving 11 bases between the germline ends. Germline assignment: CDR1 MNHEY and CDR2 SVGAGI. The CDR3 nucleotides read TGTGCCAGCAGTTACTCGGCAGGGGACGATGAGCAGTTCTTC. Encoded protein: CASSYSAGDDEQFF.

This clone has just one count. The chain employs TRBV7-2 and TRBJ2-1, with TRBD2 identical over 7 bases. Germline lookup yields CDR1 SGHTA and CDR2 FQGNSA. Trimming at V came to 1 base and at J to 7 bases, leaving 10 bases not matched to a gene. The CDR3 sequence is 16 residues long. The DNA of the CDR3 is TGTGCCAGCAGCTTAGGGTCCCTAGCGGACGGGAATGAGCAGTTCTTC. This translates into CASSLGSLADGNEQFF.

V usage is TRBV28 and J usage is TRBJ1-1; D perhaps matches TRBD1 (5 bases). Deletions cut 5 bases from V and 11 bases from J, with 15 bases between. This CDR3 has 12 amino acids. Germline CDR1 reads MDHEN; CDR2 reads SYDVKM. CDR3 nucleotide sequence: TGTGCCAGCAGTCAGCGGGGGTTGCGTGCTTTCTTT. Protein sequence: CASSQRGLRAFF. The entire variable domain, with the rest obtained from reference TRBV28 and TRBJ1-1, is as follows: DVKVTQSSRYLVKRTGEKVFLECVQDMDHENMFWYRQDPGLGLRLIYFSYDVKMKEKGDIPEGYSVSREKKERFSLILESASTNQTSMYLCASSQRGLRAFFGQGTRLTVV.

The J gene is TRBJ2-1, the V gene TRBV6-6; 11 positions agree with TRBD2. The germline CDR1 and CDR2 sequences are MNHNY and SVGAGI (reference sequence). This CDR3 contains 15 residues. V gave up 5 bases and J gave up 7 bases; unmatched junction bases: 7. CDR3 residues: CASSDPGLAVNEQFF. The CDR3 nucleotides read TGTGCCAGCAGTGATCCGGGACTAGCGGTGAATGAGCAGTTCTTC.

This chain connects TRBV19 to TRBJ1-4; D remains unclear. CDR1 is LNHDA and CDR2 is SQIVND in the germline V gene (reference sequence). The CDR3 length is 14 residues. The germline V and J ends were trimmed by 5 bases and 4 bases, with 11 bases remaining between them. The CDR3 sequence is CASSPRPGNEKLFF. CDR3 DNA sequence: TGTGCCAGTAGTCCGCGGCCGGGTAATGAAAAACTGTTTTTT.

V and J are TRBV7-2 and TRBJ2-1; TRBD2 agrees at 7 bases. V trimming: 6 bases; J trimming: 9 bases; junction bases outside the gene matches: 17. The CDR3 runs to 16 residues. The germline CDR1 and CDR2 sequences are SGHTA and FQGNSA. DNA of the CDR3: TGTGCCAGCAGGCCCCCGGGAGGAGCGGGAACAGGTGAGCAGTTCTTC. It translates to CASRPPGGAGTGEQFF.

J is TRBJ1-5 and V is TRBV6-1, with TRBD1 identical over 8 bases. Trimming cost V 6 bases and J 2 bases; bases outside gene matches: 3. CDR1 is MNHNS and CDR2 is SASEGT in the germline V gene. The CDR3 totals 14 residues. The CDR3: CASRSGQGNQPQHF. CDR3 in DNA: TGTGCCAGCAGGTCGGGACAGGGCAATCAGCCCCAGCATTTT.

The chain carries TRBV28 and TRBJ2-1; D gene ambiguous. The CDR3 spans 14 residues. In germline, CDR1 is MDHEN, CDR2 SYDVKM. V was trimmed by 3 bases and J by 4 bases, leaving 10 bases between them. The CDR3 protein is CASSFSRNYNEQFF. In DNA, the CDR3 is TGTGCCAGCAGTTTCTCTAGAAATTACAATGAGCAGTTCTTC.

V gene TRBV5-4 combines with J gene TRBJ2-3, with 7 bases fitting TRBD1. The V gene end was trimmed by 0 bases and the J gene end by 1 base; junction bases not matched to a gene: 5. The CDR3 loop spans 16 amino acids. Germline lookup yields CDR1 SGHNT and CDR2 YYREEE (reference sequence). Here the CDR3 DNA reads TGTGCCAGCAGCTTGGAGGGGGCAGGGGGCACAGATACGCAGTATTTT. Its protein product is CASSLEGAGGTDTQYF. The complete variable domain, with remaining parts taken from reference TRBV5-4 and TRBJ2-3, reads ETGVTQSPTHLIKTRGQQVTLRCSSQSGHNTVSWYQQALGQGPQFIFQYYREEENGRGNFPPRFSGLQFPNYSSELNVNALELDDSALYLCASSLEGAGGTDTQYFGPGTRLTVL.

The rearrangement uses TRBV6-5 and TRBJ2-7; 9 bases are a match to TRBD1. CDR1 is MNHEY and CDR2 is SVGAGI in the germline V gene. The trim removed 0 bases at V and 4 bases at J, leaving 7 bases unmatched. This CDR3 contains 16 residues. The CDR3 region is CASSYSATGGFYEQYF. CDR3 nucleotide sequence: TGTGCCAGCAGTTACTCCGCGACAGGGGGTTTTTACGAGCAGTACTTC.